This is a list of T cell receptor beta chains from one sample in a study of blood T cell repertoires in COVID-19. The table came from immunoSEQ multiplex PCR; TCRdb's copy has only in-frame clones and leaves some out. The sample has some 70,000 clones; approximately 92% are singletons. Sequencing input: peripheral blood. These receptors all stem from a man aged 45-60 years with active COVID-19. Both conserved end residues are part of each CDR3. D genes are given only for firm matches. Size tells how often a clone was seen (once, few, many) or the class of an expanded clone, and some rows leave it out.

j_call v_call d_call clone_size cdr3_nt cdr3_aa
TRBJ1-6 TRBV6-6 TRBD1 - TGTGCCAGCAGTCAGGAGGACAGGGTCGCATCACCCCTCCACTTT CASSQEDRVASPLHF
TRBJ2-7 TRBV11-3 - once TGTGCCAGCAGCCAAAGCGGAGGGGAACAGTACTTC CASSQSGGEQYF
TRBJ2-5 TRBV11-3 TRBD1 - TGTGCCAGCAGCTCAGACGGGACAGGAAATCAAGAGACCCAGTACTTC CASSSDGTGNQETQYF
TRBJ2-4 TRBV6-5 TRBD1 - TGTGCCAGCAGGATAGGGGGCGCTTACATTCAGTACTTC CASRIGGAYIQYF
TRBJ2-5 TRBV7-2 TRBD2 - TGTGCCAGCAGTGTGACGGGACTAGGACAAGAGACCCAGTACTTC CASSVTGLGQETQYF
TRBJ2-1 TRBV28 - - TGTGCCAGCAGGCCTACAGGCCGGTCCAATGAGCAGTTCTTC CASRPTGRSNEQFF
TRBJ2-1 TRBV5-1 - - TGCGCCAGCAGCATCATCAGCGGTTCCTACAATGAGCAGTTCTTC CASSIISGSYNEQFF
TRBJ1-4 TRBV4-1 TRBD1 - TGCGCCAGCAGCCAGCCGACAGGGGCGAATGAAAAACTGTTTTTT CASSQPTGANEKLFF
TRBJ2-3 TRBV11-3 TRBD2 once TGTGCCAGCAGCTTTGCGGGGGACACAGATACGCAGTATTTT CASSFAGDTDTQYF
TRBJ2-5 TRBV5-1 TRBD2 once TGCGCCAGCAGCGTGCGACTAGCCCGGGAGACCCAGTACTTC CASSVRLARETQYF
TRBJ2-2 TRBV6-2/TRBV6-3 - - TGTGCCAGCAGTTACGTGGCGGGCAGCCGGAACACCGGGGAGCTGTTTTTT CASSYVAGSRNTGELFF
TRBJ2-5 TRBV6-6 - - TGTGCCAGCAGTTACTCGGGGAGTTTGGCTGAGACCCAGTACTTC CASSYSGSLAETQYF
TRBJ1-5 TRBV19 - - TGTGCCAGTAGCCGGCGTCCGACAGGAAATAGCAATCAGCCCCAGCATTTT CASSRRPTGNSNQPQHF
TRBJ2-1 TRBV6-5 TRBD2 - TGTGCCAGCACGGGACTAGCGGGGATCAATGAGCAGTTCTTC CASTGLAGINEQFF
TRBJ1-1 TRBV23-1 - - TGCGCCAGCAGTCAATGGGGGGGTATAGGGGTCGGTGAAGCTTTCTTT CASSQWGGIGVGEAFF
TRBJ1-2 TRBV6-5 - - TGTGCCAGCTCGGACGGGAGAGGAGATGGCTACACCTTC CASSDGRGDGYTF
TRBJ2-7 TRBV4-1 - - TGCGCCAGCAGCCAAGATTGGGCCAGGATCTCCTACGAGCAGTACTTC CASSQDWARISYEQYF